This is a list of T cell receptor beta chains from one sample in a study of early T cells in non-severe SARS-CoV-2 infection. TCRdb called the 5' RACE reads again in MiXCR, with one record for every CDR3 protein. The table lists under 85,000 distinct CDR3 sequences, 12% of them singletons. The sample comprised whole blood. The receptors were gathered from an adult who was a healthcare worker with PCR-confirmed SARS-CoV-2 infection or an uninfected control (not recorded which). Each CDR3 is given with its conserved first and last residue. D genes are given only for firm matches. Only some rows state a clone size, as once, few, many or a class for expanded clones.

size	V	D	J	DNA	CDR3
NA	TRBV20-1	NA	TRBJ2-3	TGCAGTGCAACGGGAAGCACAGATACGCAGTATTTT	CSATGSTDTQYF
many	TRBV7-2	NA	TRBJ2-5	TGTGCCAGCAGCTCAGTGGGGGGTGAGACCCAGTACTTC	CASSSVGGETQYF
NA	TRBV6-1	NA	TRBJ1-4	TGTGCCACCCGAGGGGATGCAACTAATGAAAAACTGTTTTTT	CATRGDATNEKLFF
many	TRBV12-3/TRBV12-4	NA	TRBJ2-7	TGTGCCAGCAGTTCCTCCCCTCTTTGGTACGAGCAGTACTTC	CASSSSPLWYEQYF
many	TRBV20-1	NA	TRBJ2-7	TGCAGTGCTAGAGATCCTGGACAGGGAGGGACCTACGAGCAGTACTTC	CSARDPGQGGTYEQYF
many	TRBV7-8	NA	TRBJ2-1	TGTGCCAGCAGCCACCCCCAGGGGGCGCCGAGCGGGGCATTCAATGAGCAGTTCTTC	CASSHPQGAPSGAFNEQFF
NA	TRBV28	NA	TRBJ2-1	TGTGCCAGCAGTTTAGTTAATAATGAGCAGTTCTTC	CASSLVNNEQFF
many	TRBV6-6	NA	TRBJ1-2	TGTGCCAGCAGTTCTTCCCCCTTTGGCTACACCTTC	CASSSSPFGYTF
few	TRBV6-1	NA	TRBJ1-2	TGTGCCAGCAGCCGACGACCAAGGGATGGCTACACCTTC	CASSRRPRDGYTF
NA	TRBV29-1	NA	TRBJ2-1	TGCAGCGTTGAAGTCGTCCAAGCGGGTGAGCAGTTCTTC	CSVEVVQAGEQFF
once	TRBV3-1	NA	TRBJ1-2	TGTGCCAGCAGCCAGGGGACCGCTTATGGCTACACCTTC	CASSQGTAYGYTF
many	TRBV7-3	NA	TRBJ2-3	TGTGCCAGCTCCCGGCCTCCTTCCACAGATACGCAGTATTTT	CASSRPPSTDTQYF
NA	TRBV10-3	NA	TRBJ2-1	TGTGCCATCAGTGGATCGCCGCGCGATGAGCAGTTCTTC	CAISGSPRDEQFF
few	TRBV19	NA	TRBJ1-4	TGTGCCAGCTCCAGGATGCACAATGAAAAACTGTTTTTT	CASSRMHNEKLFF
NA	TRBV7-6	NA	TRBJ2-1	TGTGCCAGCAGCTTAGGTCAAAACGCGGGGACGTACAATGAGCAGTTCTTC	CASSLGQNAGTYNEQFF
NA	TRBV7-6	NA	TRBJ2-6	TGTGCCAGCAGCCGCGGACCGGGGCGGGCGATGTCTGGGGCCAACGTCCTGACTTTC	CASSRGPGRAMSGANVLTF
NA	TRBV3-1	NA	TRBJ1-1	TGTGCCAGCAGCCAAGGGGTCGATGCTGAAGCTTTCTTT	CASSQGVDAEAFF
many	TRBV24-1	TRBD2	TRBJ2-1	TGTGCCACCAGTGATTCTGGGAGGGGCTCCTACAATGAGCAGTTCTTC	CATSDSGRGSYNEQFF
many	TRBV21-1	NA	TRBJ1-5	TGTGCCAGCAGCACCCTCCGGGACAGGGCGGGTCAGCCCCAGCATTTT	CASSTLRDRAGQPQHF
NA	TRBV27	NA	TRBJ2-3	TGTGCCAGCAGTGCCGGACAGAAGACAGATACGCAGTATTTT	CASSAGQKTDTQYF
few	TRBV5-4	TRBD1	TRBJ2-5	TGTGCCAGCGGCTCCACAGGGGGCTACGCGAAGACCCAGTACTTC	CASGSTGGYAKTQYF
few	TRBV28	TRBD1	TRBJ1-2	TGTGCCAGCAGTTTATCAATCACAGGGGGCGTCTATGGCTACACCTTC	CASSLSITGGVYGYTF
NA	TRBV7-9	NA	TRBJ2-5	TGTGCCAGCAGCTTAGTGAAGATGGGGCAAGAGACCCAGTACTTC	CASSLVKMGQETQYF
few	TRBV12-3/TRBV12-4	NA	TRBJ2-1	TGTGCCAGCAGTTTGACCAGGGGCAATGAGCAGTTCTTC	CASSLTRGNEQFF
few	TRBV2	NA	TRBJ2-3	TGTGCCAGCAGTAAGGAAAGTCTCGGAACAGATACGCAGTATTTT	CASSKESLGTDTQYF
many	TRBV9	TRBD1	TRBJ1-6	TGTGCCAGCAGCTTTGGACAGGAGAATTCACCCCTCCATTTT	CASSFGQENSPLHF
few	TRBV11-2	NA	TRBJ2-3	TGTGCCAGCAGCTTATCACCCGCGACAGATACGCAGTATTTT	CASSLSPATDTQYF
few	TRBV11-2	NA	TRBJ2-7	TGTGCCAGCAGCTTCCATGGGCCCTCGGGGTACGAGCAGTACTTC	CASSFHGPSGYEQYF
many	TRBV5-1	NA	TRBJ2-1	TGCGCCAGCAGCTCGGGGGCCGGATCCTACAATGAGCAGTTCTTC	CASSSGAGSYNEQFF
many	TRBV12-3/TRBV12-4	NA	TRBJ2-1	TGTGCCAGCAGTTTAAGGCACGGGGGCATTGAGCAGTTCTTC	CASSLRHGGIEQFF
few	TRBV27	NA	TRBJ2-2	TGTGCCAGCAGTTCACAAGGGACCACCGGGGAGCTGTTTTTT	CASSSQGTTGELFF
many	TRBV29-1	NA	TRBJ2-3	TGCAGCGTTCGGGGAGGTAGACAGGGCGGCACAGATACGCAGTATTTT	CSVRGGRQGGTDTQYF
many	TRBV20-1	NA	TRBJ1-2	TGCAGTGCTAGTGGCGTCGCGAGGATAAACTATGGCTACACCTTC	CSASGVARINYGYTF
NA	TRBV10-2	TRBD2	TRBJ2-7	TGCGCCAGCAGTGCCAGCGGGAGCCGGAGGGAGCAGTACTTC	CASSASGSRREQYF
many	TRBV4-1	NA	TRBJ2-5	TGCGCCAGCAGCCCCGGACACGGCGAGACCCAGTACTTC	CASSPGHGETQYF
NA	TRBV12-3/TRBV12-4	NA	TRBJ2-1	TGTGCCAGCAGTTTGGTTCCGGCGGTTTATGGGCAGTTCTTC	CASSLVPAVYGQFF
NA	TRBV2	TRBD2	TRBJ2-1	TGTGCCAGCAGTGACGGACTAGCGGGGGGCAATGAGCAGTTCTTC	CASSDGLAGGNEQFF
NA	TRBV6-6	TRBD1	TRBJ2-7	TGTGCCAGCAGTGACTCCGGGACAGGGAACGAGCAGTACTTC	CASSDSGTGNEQYF
many	TRBV27	NA	TRBJ1-1	TGTGCCAGCAGGAAAGCAATGAACACTGAAGCTTTCTTT	CASRKAMNTEAFF
NA	TRBV20-1	NA	TRBJ2-3	TGCAGTGCTAGAGATCCTAGAACTAGCACAGATACGCAGTATTTT	CSARDPRTSTDTQYF
many	TRBV5-1	NA	TRBJ1-5	TGCGCCAGCAGCTTGGACGGGGGCAATCAGCCCCAGCATTTT	CASSLDGGNQPQHF
few	TRBV20-1	NA	TRBJ2-7	TGCAATATCTACGAGCAGTACTTC	CNIYEQYF
NA	TRBV28	NA	TRBJ1-1	TGTGCCAGCCAAGCGGTCCCCCAGACAGGGAACACTGAAGCTTTCTTT	CASQAVPQTGNTEAFF
many	TRBV10-3	NA	TRBJ2-1	TGTGCCATCAGGGAGACCCGGGACTCTCGCCCGGAGTTCTTC	CAIRETRDSRPEFF
few	TRBV27	TRBD1	TRBJ1-4	TGTGCCAGCACGGACAGGCCAACTAATGAAAAACTGTTTTTT	CASTDRPTNEKLFF
many	TRBV9	NA	TRBJ2-5	TGTGCCAGCAGCGTAGCCCCCGGGGTTGAAGAGACCCAGTACTTC	CASSVAPGVEETQYF
NA	TRBV5-1	NA	TRBJ2-7	TGCGCCAGCAGCTTGGAGGCAGGTACCTTCTACGAGCAGTACTTC	CASSLEAGTFYEQYF
many	TRBV2	NA	TRBJ1-1	TGTGCCAGCAGTGAATTGGGTGAAGCTTTCTTT	CASSELGEAFF
many	TRBV19	NA	TRBJ1-1	TGTGCCAGTAGTATTCTGGGGGCTCCTTCTGAAGCTTTCTTT	CASSILGAPSEAFF
NA	TRBV29-1	TRBD1	TRBJ2-2	TGCAGCGGGGCGACAGGGGGCAACACCGGGGAGCTGTTTTTT	CSGATGGNTGELFF
many	TRBV29-1	NA	TRBJ2-7	TGCAGCGTTGAAACCCCCTTCGGCAAGTACTTC	CSVETPFGKYF
many	TRBV12-3/TRBV12-4	NA	TRBJ2-6	TGTGCCAGCCCTTCGTCCGCTGGGGCCAACGTCCTGACTTTC	CASPSSAGANVLTF
many	TRBV29-1	TRBD1	TRBJ2-7	TGCAGCGTTGGGGACAGCTCCTACGAGCAGTACTTC	CSVGDSSYEQYF